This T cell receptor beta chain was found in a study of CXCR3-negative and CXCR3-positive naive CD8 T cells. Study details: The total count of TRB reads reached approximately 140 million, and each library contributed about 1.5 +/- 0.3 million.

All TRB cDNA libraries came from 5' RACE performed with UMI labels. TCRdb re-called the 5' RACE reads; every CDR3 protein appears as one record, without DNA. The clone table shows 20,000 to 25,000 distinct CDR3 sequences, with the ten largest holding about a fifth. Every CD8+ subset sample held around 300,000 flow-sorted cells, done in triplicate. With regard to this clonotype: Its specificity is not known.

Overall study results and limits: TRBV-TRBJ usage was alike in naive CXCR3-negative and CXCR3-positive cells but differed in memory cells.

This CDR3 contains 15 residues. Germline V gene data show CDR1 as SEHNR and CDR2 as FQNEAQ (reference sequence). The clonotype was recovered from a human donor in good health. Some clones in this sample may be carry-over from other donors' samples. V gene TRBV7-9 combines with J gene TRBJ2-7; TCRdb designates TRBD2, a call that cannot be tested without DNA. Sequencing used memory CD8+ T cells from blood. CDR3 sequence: CASSPAGSGSYEQYF.